This TCR beta chain was sequenced in a study of cytomegalovirus exposure and HLA in healthy donors. This clone has more than one count but fewer than ten. Its antigen is still unknown. Overall study results and limits: Confirmation in vitro established that a few CMV-associated chains were specific for CMV antigens. Sequencing likely caused a cluster of highly shared sequence variants. Common viral pathogens seemed, in a later analysis, to connect with several of the most significant clusters.

Primers: 60 Vbeta forward and 13 Jbeta reverse. Clones were sequenced by immunoSEQ multiplex PCR, and TCRdb holds only the in-frame ones, with some missing. This table holds under 200,000 clones, approximately 86% found once. The sample was PBMCs. The receptor was isolated from a woman in her late teens or twenties in good health and CMV-seronegative.

CDR3 sequence reads: CASSPGLEPYEQYF. CDR3 sequence (DNA): TGTGCCAGCAGTCCCGGACTAGAGCCCTACGAGCAGTACTTC. This chain links TRBV6-5 with TRBJ2-7, with 7 nucleotides matching TRBD2. Germline V CDR1 and CDR2: MNHEY, SVGAGI. The CDR3 spans 14 residues. Trimming removed 5 bases from V and 2 bases from J; junction bases left unmatched: 6.